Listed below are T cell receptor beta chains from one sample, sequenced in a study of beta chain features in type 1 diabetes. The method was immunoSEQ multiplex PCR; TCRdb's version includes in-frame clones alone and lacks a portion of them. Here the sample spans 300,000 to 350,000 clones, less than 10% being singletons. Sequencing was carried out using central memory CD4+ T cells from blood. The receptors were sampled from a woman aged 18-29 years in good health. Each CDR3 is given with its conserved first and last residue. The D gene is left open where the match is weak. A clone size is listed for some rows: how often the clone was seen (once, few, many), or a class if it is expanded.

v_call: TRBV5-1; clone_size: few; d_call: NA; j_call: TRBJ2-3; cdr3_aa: CASKEGSTDTQYF; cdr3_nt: TGCGCCAGCAAGGAGGGGTCCACAGATACGCAGTATTTT
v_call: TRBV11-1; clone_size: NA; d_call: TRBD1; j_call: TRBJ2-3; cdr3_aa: CASSPYRGQGDTQYF; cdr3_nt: TGTGCCAGCAGCCCGTACAGGGGGCAAGGAGATACGCAGTATTTT
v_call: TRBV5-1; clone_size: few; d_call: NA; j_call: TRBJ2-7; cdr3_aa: CASSLVRFPYEQYF; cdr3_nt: TGCGCCAGCAGCTTGGTCAGGTTTCCTTACGAGCAGTACTTC
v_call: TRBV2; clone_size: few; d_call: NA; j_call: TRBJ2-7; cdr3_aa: CASRTETYEQYF; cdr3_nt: TGTGCCAGCAGAACGGAGACCTACGAGCAGTACTTC
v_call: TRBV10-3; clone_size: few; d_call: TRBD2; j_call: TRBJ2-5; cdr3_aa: CAISDARRGETQYF; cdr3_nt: TGTGCCATCAGTGATGCTAGGCGGGGGGAGACCCAGTACTTC
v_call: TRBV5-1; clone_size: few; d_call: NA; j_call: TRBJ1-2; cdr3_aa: CASSYDNIYGYTF; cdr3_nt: TGCGCCAGCAGCTACGATAACATCTATGGCTACACCTTC
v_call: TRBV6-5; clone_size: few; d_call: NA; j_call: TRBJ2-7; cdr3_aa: CASSPRRGPYEQYF; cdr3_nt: TGTGCCAGCAGCCCGAGGCGCGGGCCGTACGAGCAGTACTTC
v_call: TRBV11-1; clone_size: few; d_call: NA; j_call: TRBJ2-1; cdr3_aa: CASSSTLGNEQFF; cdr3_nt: TGTGCCAGCAGCTCGACGCTAGGGAATGAGCAGTTCTTC
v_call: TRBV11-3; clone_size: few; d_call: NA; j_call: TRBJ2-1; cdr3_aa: CASSFSSSSYNEQFF; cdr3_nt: TGTGCCAGCAGCTTTTCTTCCAGCTCCTACAATGAGCAGTTCTTC
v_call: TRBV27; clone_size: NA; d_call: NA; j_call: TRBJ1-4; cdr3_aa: CASSLFQGTGKLFF; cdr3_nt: TGTGCCAGCAGTTTATTCCAGGGGACTGGAAAACTGTTTTTT
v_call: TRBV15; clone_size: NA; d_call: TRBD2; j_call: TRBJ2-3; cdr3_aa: CATSRRLAGGVYGTDTQYF; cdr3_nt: TGTGCCACCAGCAGACGACTAGCGGGAGGGGTATATGGCACAGATACGCAGTATTTT
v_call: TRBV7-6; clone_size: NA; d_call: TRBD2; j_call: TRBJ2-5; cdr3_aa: CASSPIAGGRETQYF; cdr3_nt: TGTGCCAGCAGCCCTATAGCGGGAGGGCGTGAGACCCAGTACTTC
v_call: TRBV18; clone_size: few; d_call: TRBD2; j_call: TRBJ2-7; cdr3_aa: CASSPGLAGEGYEQYF; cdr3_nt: TGTGCCAGCTCACCCGGACTAGCGGGAGAGGGATACGAGCAGTACTTC
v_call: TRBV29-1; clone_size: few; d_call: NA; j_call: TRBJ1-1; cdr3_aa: CSVALQSNTEAFF; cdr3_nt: TGCAGCGTTGCTTTACAGTCGAACACTGAAGCTTTCTTT
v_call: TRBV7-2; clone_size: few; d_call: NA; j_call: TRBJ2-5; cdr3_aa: CASSFNGMVETQYF; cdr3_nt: TGTGCCAGCAGCTTCAACGGGATGGTCGAGACCCAGTACTTC
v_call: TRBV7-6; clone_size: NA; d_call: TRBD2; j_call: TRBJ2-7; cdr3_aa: CASSLGLAGAFSSEQYF; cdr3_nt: TGTGCCAGCAGCTTAGGACTAGCGGGAGCCTTCAGTAGCGAGCAGTACTTC
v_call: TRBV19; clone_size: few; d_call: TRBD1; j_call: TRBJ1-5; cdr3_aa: CASKALGTGDGQPQHF; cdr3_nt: TGTGCCAGTAAGGCCCTTGGGACAGGGGACGGACAGCCCCAGCATTTT
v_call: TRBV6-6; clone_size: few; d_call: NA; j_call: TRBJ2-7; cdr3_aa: CASSYNGGEQYF; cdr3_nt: TGTGCCAGCAGTTACAACGGGGGCGAGCAGTACTTC
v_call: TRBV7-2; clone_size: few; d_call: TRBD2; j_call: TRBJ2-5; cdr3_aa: CASGSPSGQHGTQYF; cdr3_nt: TGTGCCAGCGGGTCCCCTAGCGGCCAGCATGGGACCCAGTACTTC
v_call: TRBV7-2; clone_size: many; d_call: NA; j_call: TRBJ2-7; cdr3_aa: CASSLGELGYEQYF; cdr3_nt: TGTGCCAGCAGCTTAGGGGAGCTTGGATACGAGCAGTACTTC
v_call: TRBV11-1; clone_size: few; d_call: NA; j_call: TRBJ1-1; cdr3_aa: CASSLSRTTEAFF; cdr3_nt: TGTGCCAGCAGCTTATCGCGAACCACTGAAGCTTTCTTT
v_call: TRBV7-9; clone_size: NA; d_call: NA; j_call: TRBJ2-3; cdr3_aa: CASSFFGGSMQDTQYF; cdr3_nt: TGTGCCAGCAGCTTTTTTGGTGGTAGCATGCAAGATACGCAGTATTTT
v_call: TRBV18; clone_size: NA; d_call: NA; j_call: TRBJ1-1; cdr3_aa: CASSSGENTEAFF; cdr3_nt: TGTGCCAGCTCATCCGGAGAGAACACTGAAGCTTTCTTT
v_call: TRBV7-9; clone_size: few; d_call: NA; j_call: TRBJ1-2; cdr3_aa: CASSLEEGYGYTF; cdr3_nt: TGTGCCAGCAGCTTAGAGGAGGGGTATGGCTACACCTTC
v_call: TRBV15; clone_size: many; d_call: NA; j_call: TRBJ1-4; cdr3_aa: CATRHPAGAGDEKLFF; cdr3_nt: TGTGCCACCAGGCACCCCGCGGGGGCGGGTGATGAAAAACTGTTTTTT
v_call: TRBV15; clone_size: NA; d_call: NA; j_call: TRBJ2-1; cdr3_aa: CATSRDLGDEQFF; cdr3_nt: TGTGCCACCAGCCGGGATCTAGGCGATGAGCAGTTCTTC
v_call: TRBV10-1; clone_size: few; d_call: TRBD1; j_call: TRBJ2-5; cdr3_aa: CASSDRGRGQETQYF; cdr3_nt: TGCGCCAGCAGTGACAGGGGGCGCGGGCAAGAGACCCAGTACTTC
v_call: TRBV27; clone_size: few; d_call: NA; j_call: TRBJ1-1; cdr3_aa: CASSFVRGMNTEAFF; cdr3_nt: TGTGCCAGCAGTTTTGTCAGGGGAATGAACACTGAAGCTTTCTTT
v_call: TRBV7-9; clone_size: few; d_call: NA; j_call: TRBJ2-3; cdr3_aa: CASSLQLDTQYF; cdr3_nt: TGTGCCAGCAGCTTACAGCTAGATACGCAGTATTTT
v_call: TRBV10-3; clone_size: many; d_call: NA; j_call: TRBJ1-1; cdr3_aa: CATSRGDNTEAFF; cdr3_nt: TGTGCCACATCCAGGGGAGACAACACTGAAGCTTTCTTT
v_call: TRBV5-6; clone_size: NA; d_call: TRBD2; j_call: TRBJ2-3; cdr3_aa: CASSLLLAGSSTDTQYF; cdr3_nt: TGTGCCAGCAGCTTGCTATTAGCGGGCTCCTCCACAGATACGCAGTATTTT
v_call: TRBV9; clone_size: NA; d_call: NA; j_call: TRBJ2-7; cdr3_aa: CASSVGGSSDEQYF; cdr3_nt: TGTGCCAGCAGCGTAGGGGGGAGTTCAGACGAGCAGTACTTC